One and the same sample provided the 27 T cell receptor beta chains below, sequenced in a study of T cell changes during pregnancy in multiple sclerosis. Sequenced by immunoSEQ multiplex PCR; TCRdb stores in-frame clones only, minus some. Seen here are under 65,000 clones, 85% to 95% observed once, and the top ten hold more than 2%. Specimen: CD8+ T cells from peripheral blood mononuclear cells, collected in the third trimester of pregnancy. These receptors all stem from a female donor with multiple sclerosis, enrolled in a pregnancy study.

V and J are TRBV7-8 and TRBJ2-7; 9 nucleotides align to TRBD2. From germline, CDR1 is SGHVS and CDR2 FQNEAQ. The ends lost 0 bases at V and 1 base at J; junction bases unmatched: 7. The CDR3 length is 17 residues. Here the CDR3 reads CASSLAVGTSPSYEQYF. The CDR3 nucleotides read TGTGCCAGCAGCTTAGCGGTTGGGACTAGCCCTTCCTACGAGCAGTACTTC.

The chain links TRBV10-3 to TRBJ2-2; maybe TRBD1 (6 bases). This CDR3 region has 14 residues. Germline values: CDR1 ENHRY, CDR2 SYGVKD. V lost 9 bases to trimming and J lost 6 bases, with 17 bases between them. CDR3 DNA: TGTGCCATGCAGGCAGGGGCAGGGTCCGGGGAGCTGTTTTTT. It specifies CAMQAGAGSGELFF.

The chain links TRBV11-2 to TRBJ2-7; the match to TRBD2 covers 7 bases. CDR1 is SGHAT, CDR2 FQNNGV, per germline. V lost 8 bases, J lost 0 bases, and 7 bases stayed unmatched. The CDR3 length is 14 residues. The CDR3 reads CASLTSRSSYEQYF. The CDR3 DNA reads as TGTGCCAGCCTGACTAGCCGCAGCTCCTACGAGCAGTACTTC.

This chain uses TRBV4-1 with TRBJ2-3; 13 nucleotides align to TRBD2. With 4 bases clipped from V and 4 bases from J, the junction kept 5 bases outside the gene matches. The CDR3 runs 16 residues. CDR1 is MGHRA, CDR2 YSYEKL, per germline. In nucleotides, the CDR3 is TGCGCCAGCAGCCTGAGGACTAGCGGGAGCCCAGATACGCAGTATTTT. This gives the protein CASSLRTSGSPDTQYF.

J is TRBJ2-3 and V is TRBV19; 10 positions match TRBD2. This CDR3 spans 16 amino acids. V was clipped by 1 base and J by 3 bases; unmatched bases: 4. Germline V gives CDR1 LNHDA, CDR2 SQIVND (reference sequence). The CDR3 loop reads CASSIGLAGGTDTQYF. CDR3 nucleotides: TGTGCCAGTAGTATAGGACTAGCGGGCGGAACAGATACGCAGTATTTT.

By sample share, this clone is medium-sized. The rearrangement links TRBV10-2 to TRBJ2-1; 8 bases match TRBD2. The V gene's germline CDR1 is WSHSY and CDR2 SAAADI. CDR3 length: 13 residues. Trimming at V came to 7 bases and at J to 4 bases, leaving 3 bases not matched to a gene. CDR3 sequence reads: CASNQREYNEQFF. CDR3 coding DNA: TGCGCCAGCAACCAGCGGGAGTACAATGAGCAGTTCTTC.

The V call is TRBV7-9, the J call TRBJ1-1; D is ambiguous. This CDR3 has 11 amino acids. Germline loops: CDR1 SEHNR, CDR2 FQNEAQ (reference sequence). V was shortened by 7 bases and J by 8 bases, with 11 bases between the two germline ends. This chain's CDR3 is CASKNYSEAFF. CDR3 sequence (DNA): TGTGCCAGCAAAAACTACTCCGAAGCTTTCTTT.

Regarding this clone: One end of the junction is discordant with germline, which a read error may explain. J is TRBJ2-1 and V is TRBV7-9; tentative D call: TRBD1 (5 bases). The CDR3 is 14 amino acids. CDR1 is SEHNR, CDR2 FQNEAQ, per germline (reference sequence). CDR3 DNA: TGTGCCAGCAGCCCTCCCCACGACAGATATGAGCGGTTCTTC. Its translation is CASSPPHDRYERFF.

This chain uses TRBV27 with TRBJ2-2, with TRBD2 identical over 7 bases. V lost 3 bases and J lost 3; bases outside the gene matches: 7. Germline V gene sequence: CDR1 MNHEY, CDR2 SMNVEV (reference sequence). The CDR3 runs to 16 residues. The CDR3 sequence is CASSFLASGYTGELFF. The CDR3 DNA sequence: TGTGCCAGCAGTTTTTTGGCTAGCGGCTACACCGGGGAGCTGTTTTTT.

The V and J genes are TRBV7-9 and TRBJ2-1; 10 nucleotides line up with TRBD2. CDR3 length: 15 amino acids. V trimming: 5 bases; J trimming: 2 bases; junction bases outside the gene matches: 3. In germline, CDR1 is SEHNR, CDR2 FQNEAQ (reference sequence). The CDR3, as DNA: TGTGCCAGCAGCAGTCTAGCGGGAGCCTACAATGAGCAGTTCTTC. This gives the protein CASSSLAGAYNEQFF.

The gene calls are TRBV4-1 and TRBJ2-7, with a tentative D call TRBD2 (6 bases). CDR3 size: 15 residues. V lost 1 base and J lost 0, with 10 bases in between. Germline assignment: CDR1 MGHRA and CDR2 YSYEKL. The DNA for the CDR3 is TGCGCCAGCAGCCAAGGGGACGGGAGCTCCTACGAGCAGTACTTC. Protein: CASSQGDGSSYEQYF.

The chain recombines TRBV25-1 with TRBJ1-2, with D unresolved. CDR3 size: 12 residues. Trimming shortened V by 4 bases and J by 7 bases, and 10 bases separated the two germline ends. The germline gives CDR1 MGHDK, CDR2 SYGVNS. The CDR3 spells CASSVGGSGYTF. As DNA, the CDR3 is TGTGCCAGCAGTGTGGGAGGGTCTGGCTACACCTTC.

Notes on this clone: One junction end does not reproduce the germline sequence, and a read error may be involved. The chain is built from TRBV30 and TRBJ2-1; perhaps TRBD2 as D (6 bases). Germline V gene lookup returns CDR1 GTSNPN and CDR2 SVGIG (reference sequence). The CDR3 is made up of 12 amino acids. The CDR3 protein is CAWSLDYKEQFF. The CDR3 DNA follows: TGTGCCTGGAGTCTGGACTACAAGGAGCAGTTCTTC. The whole variable domain, filled in from reference TRBV30 and TRBJ2-1, reads SQTIHQWPATLVQPVGSPLSLECTVEGTSNPNLYWYRQAAGRGLQLLFYSVGIGQISSEVPQNLSASRPQDRQFILSSKKLLLSDSGFYLCAWSLDYKEQFFGPGTRLTVL.

The chain recombines TRBV25-1 with TRBJ1-1; D is ambiguous. The ends were cut back, 6 bases at V and 1 base at J, with 9 bases in the middle. CDR3 length: 13 residues. Germline lookup yields CDR1 MGHDK and CDR2 SYGVNS. Here the CDR3 DNA reads TGTGCCAGCAGCCCCCCAGAGAACACTGAAGCTTTCTTT. Protein product: CASSPPENTEAFF.

The chain uses TRBV5-1 and TRBJ2-3; TRBD2 agrees at 7 bases. CDR1 and CDR2 from the germline V gene are SGHRS and YFSETQ. V lost 7 bases and J lost 3; bases outside the gene matches: 14. This CDR3 comprises 16 residues. CDR3 loop: CASRVRREKGTDTQYF. The CDR3 DNA is TGCGCCAGCCGAGTTCGGCGGGAGAAGGGAACAGATACGCAGTATTTT. Looking up the rest from reference TRBV5-1 and TRBJ2-3 gives the full variable domain: KAGVTQTPRYLIKTRGQQVTLSCSPISGHRSVSWYQQTPGQGLQFLFEYFSETQRNKGNFPGRFSGRQFSNSRSEMNVSTLELGDSALYLCASRVRREKGTDTQYFGPGTRLTVL.

J is TRBJ2-7 and V is TRBV5-6, with 8 bases fitting TRBD2. Germline CDR1 and CDR2: SGHDT and YYEEEE. The CDR3 extends over 14 amino acids. J gave up 3 bases and V 2 bases, and 4 bases lay outside the gene matches. CDR3 protein: CASSLAGALYEQYF. The CDR3 nucleotides are TGTGCCAGCAGCTTAGCGGGAGCTCTCTACGAGCAGTACTTC.

This chain joins TRBV27 and TRBJ2-7; possible D gene TRBD1, 5 bases. Germline loops: CDR1 MNHEY, CDR2 SMNVEV (reference sequence). CDR3 length: 14 residues. V was cut by 3 bases and J by 5 bases, with 14 bases left in between. CDR3 in DNA: TGTGCCAGCAGTTTGAGGCAGGGTATAAACGAGCAGTACTTC. Amino acids: CASSLRQGINEQYF.

CDR3 residues: CASMSGGNTEAFF. Here the CDR3 DNA reads TGTGCCAGCATGTCCGGTGGGAACACTGAAGCTTTCTTT. V and J are TRBV28 and TRBJ1-1; no clear D. The germline gives CDR1 MDHEN, CDR2 SYDVKM. Trimming left V 7 bases short and J 1 base short, with 10 bases between. The CDR3 runs to 13 residues.

The chain uses TRBV5-6 and TRBJ2-1; 9 positions match TRBD2. V shed 4 bases and J 8 bases; nucleotides not matched to a gene: 13. CDR3 length equals 16 residues. Germline CDR1 reads SGHDT; CDR2 reads YYEEEE. CDR3: CASSPFVRGRAHEQFF. The CDR3 DNA follows: TGTGCCAGCAGCCCGTTCGTTCGCGGGAGGGCCCATGAGCAGTTCTTC.

The CDR3 protein is CASSQTSGSSNEQFF. CDR3 coding DNA: TGTGCCAGCAGTCAAACTAGCGGTTCTTCCAATGAGCAGTTCTTC. The V call is TRBV6-1, the J call TRBJ2-1, with TRBD2 matching 8 bases. This CDR3 has 15 amino acids. Trimming at V came to 5 bases and at J to 6 bases, leaving 9 bases not matched to a gene. CDR1 is MNHNS, CDR2 SASEGT, per germline.

The chain joins TRBV9 to TRBJ2-1, with TRBD2 matching 8 bases. This CDR3 comprises 15 residues. Trimming cost V 5 bases and J 8 bases; bases outside gene matches: 12. CDR1 and CDR2 (germline): SGDLS, YYNGEE. This CDR3 reads CASSQPGTRVDEQFF. In nucleotides, the CDR3 is TGTGCCAGCAGTCAACCCGGGACTAGGGTCGATGAGCAGTTCTTC. Based on the CDR3 plus reference TRBV9 and TRBJ2-1, the full variable domain is DSGVTQTPKHLITATGQRVTLRCSPRSGDLSVYWYQQSLDQGLQFLIQYYNGEERAKGNILERFSAQQFPDLHSELNLSSLELGDSALYFCASSQPGTRVDEQFFGPGTRLTVL.

This clone was seen only once. The chain uses TRBV27 and TRBJ2-7; D is undetermined. Deletions cut 10 bases from V and 1 base from J, with 11 bases between. The CDR3 contains 12 residues. Germline-derived CDR1 and CDR2 are MNHEY and SMNVEV (reference sequence). The CDR3 DNA follows: TGTGCCACTCGGCTAGGTTCCTACGAGCAGTACTTC. Translating it yields CATRLGSYEQYF.

The chain joins TRBV27 to TRBJ2-7; the D gene is possibly TRBD1 (5 bases). CDR3 length equals 14 residues. The germline V and J ends were trimmed by 5 bases and 7 bases, with 18 bases remaining between them. The germline CDR1 and CDR2 sequences are MNHEY and SMNVEV (reference sequence). This CDR3 reads CASSPLTQGREQYF. CDR3 bases: TGTGCCAGCAGTCCCCTTACGCAGGGTCGGGAGCAGTACTTC.

The gene calls are TRBV27 and TRBJ2-2; 8 bases agree with TRBD1. Per germline, CDR1 MNHEY and CDR2 SMNVEV (reference sequence). The CDR3 is made up of 14 amino acids. The ends lost 8 bases at V and 3 bases at J; junction bases unmatched: 5. CDR3 sequence: CASCAGGDTGELFF. The DNA for the CDR3 is TGTGCCAGCTGCGCAGGGGGCGACACCGGGGAGCTGTTTTTT.

This chain connects TRBV7-9 to TRBJ2-7; unclear D gene. The germline V and J ends were trimmed by 5 bases and 2 bases, with 10 bases remaining between them. Germline values: CDR1 SEHNR, CDR2 FQNEAQ (reference sequence). CDR3 size: 13 residues. The CDR3 spells CASSGTAPYEQYF. The DNA for the CDR3 is TGTGCCAGCAGCGGAACAGCTCCCTACGAGCAGTACTTC. Variable domain in full (rest from reference TRBV7-9 and TRBJ2-7): DTGVSQNPRHKITKRGQNVTFRCDPISEHNRLYWYRQTLGQGPEFLTYFQNEAQLEKSRLLSDRFSAERPKGSFSTLEIQRTEQGDSAMYLCASSGTAPYEQYFGPGTRLTVT.

The rearrangement links TRBV7-9 to TRBJ1-1; 8 bases agree with TRBD1. This CDR3 region has 14 residues. Per the germline V gene, CDR1 is SEHNR and CDR2 is FQNEAQ (reference sequence). Losses at the gene ends were 1 base for V and 6 bases for J; bases not matched to a gene: 4. The CDR3 region has the DNA TGTGCCAGCAGCTTAGGGGGCAGGGGGCCTGAAGCTTTCTTT. This gives the protein CASSLGGRGPEAFF.

The genes are TRBV27 and TRBJ2-7; 7 bases match TRBD1. CDR1 and CDR2 from the germline V gene are MNHEY and SMNVEV (reference sequence). Unmatched junction bases numbered 7, after V lost 8 bases and J lost 6 bases. The length of the CDR3 is 12 residues. CDR3: CASGKYRGEQYF. CDR3 nucleotide sequence: TGTGCCAGCGGAAAGTACAGGGGCGAGCAGTACTTC.